The 25 T cell receptor beta chains given below trace back to one sample, sequenced in a study of CD8 T cells in ankylosing spondylitis. TCRdb passed the 5' RACE reads through MiXCR, listing each CDR3 protein once. The sample carries approximately 240,000 distinct CDR3 sequences, about 24% recorded once. Sequences were obtained from blood, either unsorted or a sorted T cell fraction (not recorded which). Every receptor here comes from a male donor with ankylosing spondylitis or in good health (not recorded which).

The chain joins TRBV10-3 to TRBJ2-7, with a weak D call TRBD1 (6 bases). The germline V and J ends were trimmed by 0 bases and 1 base, with 7 bases remaining between them. This CDR3 spans 14 amino acids. The germline CDR1 and CDR2 sequences are ENHRY and SYGVKD. For the CDR3, the DNA is TGTGCCATCAGTGAGTCAACAGGGTCCTACGAGCAGTACTTC. Protein sequence: CAISESTGSYEQYF.

This clonotype was picked up many times. The chain combines TRBV7-2 with TRBJ2-2; possibly TRBD2 for D (6 bases). CDR3 length: 16 residues. The V and J ends lost 5 bases and 3 bases respectively, with 16 bases between them. CDR1 and CDR2 (germline): SGHTA, FQGNSA. The DNA of the CDR3 is TGTGCCAGCAGCGGACCGGGACTTACCTACACCGGGGAGCTGTTTTTT. Residues: CASSGPGLTYTGELFF. Full variable domain (missing parts from reference TRBV7-2 and TRBJ2-2): GAGVSQSPSNKVTEKGKDVELRCDPISGHTALYWYRQSLGQGLEFLIYFQGNSAPDKSGLPSDRFSAERTGGSVSTLTIQRTQQEDSAVYLCASSGPGLTYTGELFFGEGSRLTVL.

The chain links TRBV20-1 to TRBJ2-3, with D tentatively TRBD2 (6 bases). Trimming took off 5 bases at V and 2 bases at J, with 14 bases between the two ends. Germline V lookup: CDR1 DFQATT, CDR2 SNEGSKA (reference sequence). This CDR3 has 14 amino acids. DNA for the CDR3: TGCAGTGCTTGGGGGAGGAGAATCACAGATACGCAGTATTTT. Translation: CSAWGRRITDTQYF.

This clonotype was detected only a few times. This chain joins TRBV20-1 and TRBJ1-1; weak D call: TRBD1 (5 bases). The CDR3 spans 13 residues. CDR1 is DFQATT, CDR2 SNEGSKA, per germline (reference sequence). The V and J ends lost 3 bases and 1 base respectively, with 9 bases between them. CDR3 protein: CSARSGTNTEAFF. The CDR3 nucleotides read TGCAGTGCTAGGAGCGGGACGAACACTGAAGCTTTCTTT.

V and J are TRBV4-2 and TRBJ2-1; 12 nucleotides match TRBD2. The CDR3 consists of 18 residues. The germline CDR1 and CDR2 sequences are LGHNA and YNFKEQ. The V segment lost 1 base and the J segment 4 bases; nucleotides outside the gene matches: 8. This CDR3 is CASSQAGTSGGYYNEQFF. CDR3 DNA: TGTGCCAGCAGCCAAGCGGGTACTAGCGGGGGGTATTACAATGAGCAGTTCTTC.

The V call is TRBV28, the J call TRBJ2-5, with TRBD1 matching over 7 bases. The CDR3 totals 15 residues. CDR1 and CDR2 (germline): MDHEN, SYDVKM. The J segment lost 9 bases and the V segment lost 6 bases, leaving 16 bases of the junction unmatched. CDR3 sequence reads: CASRRSGRGSWAQYF. CDR3 coding DNA: TGTGCCAGCAGGCGCTCTGGCAGGGGGTCGTGGGCCCAGTACTTC.

The J gene is TRBJ1-2, the V gene TRBV20-1; D may be TRBD1 (5 bases). Germline lookup yields CDR1 DFQATT and CDR2 SNEGSKA (reference sequence). V was clipped by 2 bases and J by 4 bases, with 17 bases between them. CDR3 length: 15 amino acids. CDR3 sequence reads: CSARMTALRVYGYTF. The CDR3 coding sequence is TGCAGTGCTAGAATGACAGCCCTTAGGGTCTATGGCTACACCTTC.

This clonotype was counted at least ten times. The chain has TRBV20-1 and TRBJ2-4, with 11 bases aligning to TRBD2. Germline V CDR1 and CDR2: DFQATT, SNEGSKA (reference sequence). Trimming took 4 bases from V and 8 from J; bases not matched to a gene: 13. There are 16 residues in the CDR3. DNA for the CDR3: TGCAGTGCTACGCCTCCGATAGCGGGGGGGCAAGACATTCAGTACTTC. Translation: CSATPPIAGGQDIQYF.

On this clonotype: A much larger clone sits a single nucleotide away, making a read error possible. V is TRBV29-1 and J is TRBJ1-2, with 7 bases lining up with TRBD1. J gave up 12 bases and V 6 bases, and 13 bases lay outside the gene matches. The CDR3 extends over 12 amino acids. CDR1 SQVTM and CDR2 ANQGSEA come from the germline V gene. CDR3 sequence reads: CSVDLTGRGDTF. The CDR3 DNA reads as TGCAGCGTCGACTTGACAGGGCGGGGCGACACCTTC.

This clonotype was observed at least ten times. The chain combines TRBV12-3 or TRBV12-4 with TRBJ1-4, with D tentatively TRBD1 (5 bases). Trimming removed 7 bases from V and 3 bases from J, with 12 bases in between. The CDR3 has 14 residues. The CDR3 DNA is TGTGCCAGCACCAAAGGCAGGGCTAATGAAAAACTGTTTTTT. As protein: CASTKGRANEKLFF.

At least ten counts were recorded for this clonotype. The chain recombines TRBV20-1 with TRBJ2-1, with D perhaps matching TRBD2 (6 bases). Trimming took 5 bases from V and 5 from J, leaving 16 bases between them. Per the germline V gene, CDR1 is DFQATT and CDR2 is SNEGSKA (reference sequence). This CDR3 has 14 residues. CDR3 nucleotide sequence: TGCAGTGCTCCGGAGCGGGTGAGCAACAATGAGCAGTTCTTC. Protein product: CSAPERVSNNEQFF.

This clonotype was recorded at least ten times. The rearrangement uses TRBV20-1 and TRBJ2-1, with TRBD2 matching over 11 bases. The V segment lost 4 bases and the J segment 6 bases; nucleotides outside the gene matches: 5. The germline V gene encodes CDR1 DFQATT and CDR2 SNEGSKA (reference sequence). The CDR3 is 14 residues long. The CDR3 coding sequence is TGCAGTGCTACGGGACTAGCGGTTTTCAATGAGCAGTTCTTC. It yields the protein CSATGLAVFNEQFF.

This sequence joins TRBV12-3 or TRBV12-4 and TRBJ2-2, with D unresolved. Trimming stripped 2 bases from V and 7 bases from J, with 8 bases between. The CDR3 is 13 residues long. CDR3 DNA sequence: TGTGCCAGCAGTTTAACAGCCAGCGGGGAGCTGTTTTTT. It codes for CASSLTASGELFF.

This clonotype was seen many times. The rearrangement links TRBV20-1 to TRBJ1-6; D gene ambiguous. Germline V lookup: CDR1 DFQATT, CDR2 SNEGSKA (reference sequence). This CDR3 is 13 amino acids long. V dropped 2 bases and J dropped 6 bases, with 8 bases sitting between them. The CDR3 loop reads CSARTPFNSPLHF. CDR3 in DNA: TGCAGTGCTAGAACCCCCTTTAATTCACCCCTCCACTTT.

This clonotype was recorded at least ten times. The germline gene is not matched at one end of the junction; a read error may be the cause. The J gene is TRBJ2-3, the V gene TRBV3-1, with unresolved D. The CDR3 totals 11 residues. Germline lookup yields CDR1 LGHDT and CDR2 YNNKEL (reference sequence). The CDR3 sequence is CASSHADTQYF. CDR3 DNA sequence: TGCGCCAGCAGCCATGCAGATACGCAGTATTTT.

This clonotype was picked up many times. The chain joins TRBV3-1 to TRBJ2-7, with TRBD2 as a possible D gene (6 bases). The CDR3 is 14 amino acids. Trimming removed 0 bases from V and 6 bases from J, with 12 bases in between. The germline V gene encodes CDR1 LGHDT and CDR2 YNNKEL (reference sequence). The CDR3 region is CASSQEAGPGEQYF. In nucleotides, the CDR3 is TGTGCCAGCAGCCAAGAAGCGGGTCCTGGCGAGCAGTACTTC.

The chain links TRBV10-1 to TRBJ2-5, with TRBD2 matching 8 bases. This CDR3 is built from 13 residues. The germline gives CDR1 WNHNN, CDR2 SYGVQD (reference sequence). V shed 5 bases, J shed 5 bases, and the junction held 4 bases outside the gene matches. CDR3 in amino acids: CASSPIAGETQYF. The CDR3 nucleotides read TGCGCCAGCAGTCCCATAGCGGGGGAGACCCAGTACTTC.

The V call is TRBV6-1, the J call TRBJ1-2; TRBD1 might be the D (6 bases). V lost 0 bases, J lost 5 bases, and 13 bases lay in between. Germline V CDR1 and CDR2: MNHNS, SASEGT. CDR3 length: 15 residues. CDR3 in amino acids: CASSEARGTSYGYTF. CDR3 bases: TGTGCCAGCAGTGAAGCTCGGGGGACATCGTATGGCTACACCTTC.

This clonotype was seen many times. The V and J genes are TRBV28 and TRBJ1-2; D unresolved. V lost 5 bases, J lost 3 bases, and 16 bases lay in between. The germline V gene has CDR1 MDHEN and CDR2 SYDVKM. The CDR3 consists of 15 residues. The CDR3 DNA reads as TGTGCCAGCAGTGCCCCAGGAGGTAATGACTATGGCTACACCTTC. Protein: CASSAPGGNDYGYTF.

This chain links TRBV20-1 with TRBJ1-1; 7 nucleotides align to TRBD1. This CDR3 comprises 12 residues. Per the germline V gene, CDR1 is DFQATT and CDR2 is SNEGSKA (reference sequence). With V trimmed by 5 bases and J by 6 bases, 6 bases remained unmatched. DNA for the CDR3: TGCAGTGCTCAAGGGGGCGTCGCTGAAGCTTTCTTT. Residues: CSAQGGVAEAFF.

The chain recombines TRBV12-3 or TRBV12-4 with TRBJ2-7; tentatively, D is TRBD2 (5 bases). The ends were cut back, 2 bases at V and 0 bases at J, with 5 bases in the middle. This CDR3 has 13 residues. The CDR3 loop is CASSLLASYEQYF. CDR3 sequence (DNA): TGTGCCAGCAGTTTACTAGCCTCCTACGAGCAGTACTTC.

The chain couples TRBV25-1 to TRBJ2-1; 9 bases match TRBD1. Germline V gene sequence: CDR1 MGHDK, CDR2 SYGVNS. The CDR3 is made up of 14 amino acids. The J segment lost 2 bases and the V segment lost 7 bases, leaving 3 bases of the junction unmatched. The CDR3 region has the DNA TGTGCCAGCACGGGACAGGGAACCTACAATGAGCAGTTCTTC. Translation gives CASTGQGTYNEQFF.

This clonotype showed up many times. The chain recombines TRBV2 with TRBJ2-1; D gene uncertain. The CDR3 spans 16 residues. Trimming removed 2 bases from V and 6 bases from J, with 17 bases in between. Germline values: CDR1 SNHLY, CDR2 FYNNEI. CDR3 residues: CASSELWAAVFNEQFF. In nucleotides, the CDR3 is TGTGCCAGCAGTGAACTGTGGGCGGCTGTTTTCAATGAGCAGTTCTTC.

Ten or more counts support this clonotype. The rearrangement links TRBV5-1 to TRBJ2-5; 8 bases are shared with TRBD2. The V gene end was trimmed by 3 bases and the J gene end by 5 bases; junction bases not matched to a gene: 12. Looked up from germline, CDR1 is SGHRS and CDR2 is YFSETQ. This CDR3 has 16 amino acids. CDR3 DNA sequence: TGCGCCAGCAGCTGGGCAGCGGGAGAGGATGGGGAGACCCAGTACTTC. This sequence encodes CASSWAAGEDGETQYF.

This clonotype was seen ten or more times. The chain joins TRBV20-1 to TRBJ2-5; tentatively, D is TRBD2 (6 bases). The CDR3 is 13 residues long. Trimming removed 6 bases at V and 0 bases at J, with 11 bases between. Germline V gene sequence: CDR1 DFQATT, CDR2 SNEGSKA (reference sequence). CDR3 loop: CSAAGTYQETQYF. The CDR3 DNA is TGCAGTGCCGCCGGGACTTACCAAGAGACCCAGTACTTC.